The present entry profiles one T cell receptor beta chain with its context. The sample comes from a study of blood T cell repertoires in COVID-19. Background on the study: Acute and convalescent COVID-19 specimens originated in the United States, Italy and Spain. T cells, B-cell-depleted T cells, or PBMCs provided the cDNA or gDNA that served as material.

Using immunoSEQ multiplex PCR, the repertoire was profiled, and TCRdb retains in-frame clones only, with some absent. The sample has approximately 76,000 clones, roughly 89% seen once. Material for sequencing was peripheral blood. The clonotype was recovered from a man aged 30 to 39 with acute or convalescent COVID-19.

The CDR3 nucleotides are TGTGCCAGCAGTTTATTGGCAGGGGGAGGACTACACATTCAGTACTTC. Encoded protein: CASSLLAGGGLHIQYF. The chain carries TRBV28 and TRBJ2-4, with TRBD1 as a possible D gene (7 bases). V was shortened by 1 base and J by 8 bases, with 18 bases between the two germline ends. This CDR3 spans 16 amino acids. CDR1 is MDHEN and CDR2 is SYDVKM in the germline V gene.